These 26 T cell receptor beta chains originate from one sample sequenced in a study of post-analysis software for immune sequencing data (dated by TCRdb to between 2015 and 2016). Results and caveats for the whole study, not just this receptor: Patients showed significantly higher frequencies than controls for 4 or 5 TRBV segments, among them TRBV5-6, TRBV5-1 and TRBV20-1.

No antigen is known for these receptors. Library prep was done by PCR. The instrument was an Illumina HiSeq 2500. To reduce PCR and sequencing biases, unique molecular identifiers were incorporated into the TCR beta cDNA libraries. Starting from the raw public reads, TCRdb applied fastp trimming at Q25, assembled clones with MiXCR and retained in-frame beta chains. All rows with the same CDR3 protein become a single entry with the most common DNA and genes. In this sample the table shows about 460,000 distinct CDR3 sequences, around 40% of which occur a single time. Roughly 12% of the sample rests with the top ten. The sequencing input was blood. The source of these receptors is a girl between 10 and 17 years old with multiple sclerosis.

This chain uses TRBV7-6 with TRBJ1-6; the match to TRBD1 covers 7 bases. Germline lookup yields CDR1 SGHVS and CDR2 FNYEAQ. The trim removed 5 bases at V and 8 bases at J, leaving 6 bases unmatched. This CDR3 spans 14 amino acids. The CDR3 sequence is CASSPGQDHSPLHF. The CDR3 DNA sequence: TGTGCCAGCAGCCCAGGACAGGATCATTCACCCCTCCACTTT.

This clonotype was counted only a few times. The chain combines TRBV4-2 with TRBJ2-1, with D perhaps matching TRBD2 (6 bases). V gave up 4 bases and J gave up 5 bases, with 15 bases separating them. The CDR3 extends over 15 amino acids. CDR1 is LGHNA, CDR2 YNFKEQ, per germline. CDR3 amino acids: CASSPDPGLHNEQFF. For the CDR3, the DNA is TGTGCCAGCAGCCCCGACCCGGGACTCCACAATGAGCAGTTCTTC.

This clonotype has a handful of counts. The chain links TRBV20-1 to TRBJ2-1; 7 positions agree with TRBD2. Per germline, CDR1 DFQATT and CDR2 SNEGSKA (reference sequence). The CDR3 has 15 residues. J was trimmed by 10 bases and V by 2 bases; bases with no gene match: 14. This CDR3 is CSARLLAVSDYEQFF. CDR3 bases: TGCAGTGCTAGACTTCTAGCGGTCTCAGATTACGAGCAGTTCTTC.

With regard to this clonotype: An end of the junction differs from the germline gene, which may be a read error. The rearrangement links TRBV19 to TRBJ2-7; 7 bases are shared with TRBD1. Germline lookup yields CDR1 LNHDA and CDR2 SQIVND (reference sequence). The CDR3 totals 13 residues. The CDR3 sequence is CASSPQGMYEQHF. CDR3 nucleotide sequence: TGTGCCAGTAGTCCACAGGGGATGTACGAGCAGCACTTC. The complete variable domain, with remaining parts taken from reference TRBV19 and TRBJ2-7, reads DGGITQSPKYLFRKEGQNVTLSCEQNLNHDAMYWYRQDPGQGLRLIYYSQIVNDFQKGDIAEGYSVSREKKESFPLTVTSAQKNPTAFYLCASSPQGMYEQHFGPGTRLTVT.

CDR3 residues: CASSFPYSDTQYF. The CDR3 coding sequence is TGTGCCAGCAGCTTCCCTTACTCTGATACGCAGTATTTT. The chain recombines TRBV7-2 with TRBJ2-3; D is undetermined. Trimming took 3 bases from V and 6 from J, leaving 10 bases between them. CDR1 is SGHTA and CDR2 is FQGNSA in the germline V gene. The CDR3 covers 13 residues.

The V call is TRBV5-1, the J call TRBJ1-1; D unclear. Germline V gene lookup returns CDR1 SGHRS and CDR2 YFSETQ. V dropped 2 bases and J dropped 6 bases, with 11 bases sitting between them. CDR3 length equals 13 residues. CDR3 in amino acids: CASSFGEDAEAFF. CDR3 in DNA: TGCGCCAGCAGCTTTGGAGAGGACGCTGAAGCTTTCTTT. The variable domain in full, completed from reference TRBV5-1 and TRBJ1-1, reads KAGVTQTPRYLIKTRGQQVTLSCSPISGHRSVSWYQQTPGQGLQFLFEYFSETQRNKGNFPGRFSGRQFSNSRSEMNVSTLELGDSALYLCASSFGEDAEAFFGQGTRLTVV.

This clonotype was counted only a few times. In DNA form, the CDR3 reads TGTGCCAGCAGTAGGGACTACACCGCCTACGAGCAGTACTTC. Translation: CASSRDYTAYEQYF. This chain uses TRBV6-5 with TRBJ2-7, with TRBD2 matching over 7 bases. In germline, CDR1 is MNHEY, CDR2 SVGAGI. The CDR3 runs to 14 residues. With 5 bases clipped from V and 2 bases from J, the junction kept 6 bases outside the gene matches.

This clonotype occurred a few times. This chain uses TRBV7-2 with TRBJ2-1; D unresolved. Trimming removed 1 base at V and 0 bases at J, with 10 bases between. The CDR3 covers 16 residues. CDR1 is SGHTA, CDR2 FQGNSA, per germline. The CDR3 protein is CASSLEGGTSYNEQFF. Here the CDR3 DNA reads TGTGCCAGCAGCTTAGAGGGTGGAACCTCCTACAATGAGCAGTTCTTC.

The chain joins TRBV7-9 to TRBJ1-2, with 9 bases matching TRBD1. The CDR3 has 15 residues. Germline V gives CDR1 SEHNR, CDR2 FQNEAQ (reference sequence). V trimming: 5 bases; J trimming: 1 base; junction bases outside the gene matches: 5. The CDR3 nucleotides are TGTGCCAGCAGCGCCCGGGACAGGGTTAACTATGGCTACACCTTC. Protein: CASSARDRVNYGYTF.

Concerning this clonotype itself: This sequence may be a read error, since a much larger clone differs from it by one base. The chain recombines TRBV12-3 or TRBV12-4 with TRBJ2-7; tentatively, D is TRBD1 (5 bases). The length of the CDR3 is 11 residues. The CDR3 reads CAGSFRDEQYF. CDR3 in DNA: TGTGCCGGCAGTTTCAGGGACGAGCAGTACTTC.

The V and J genes are TRBV10-2 and TRBJ1-5, with 8 bases aligning to TRBD1. Germline assignment: CDR1 WSHSY and CDR2 SAAADI. This CDR3 is built from 19 residues. The V gene end was trimmed by 0 bases and the J gene end by 4 bases; junction bases not matched to a gene: 14. The CDR3 nucleotides read TGCGCCAGCAGTGAGTCGCGGCTCCCCCCCCGGACAGGGAATCAGCCCCAGCATTTT. Protein product: CASSESRLPPRTGNQPQHF.

The chain joins TRBV7-2 to TRBJ2-3; weak D call: TRBD2 (7 bases). Germline V gene sequence: CDR1 SGHTA, CDR2 FQGNSA. CDR3 length: 19 amino acids. The ends were cut back, 8 bases at V and 0 bases at J, with 27 bases in the middle. CDR3 coding DNA: TGTGCCAGCCGACCCCGAGGGGGGGCTAGCGAGTTTAGCACAGATACGCAGTATTTT. Translated, it gives CASRPRGGASEFSTDTQYF.

The V call is TRBV29-1, the J call TRBJ2-7; D not certain. Trimming left V 7 bases short and J 2 bases short, with 12 bases between. The CDR3 loop spans 12 amino acids. CDR1 SQVTM and CDR2 ANQGSEA come from the germline V gene. In nucleotides, the CDR3 is TGCAGCGCGAAAAAAGCTACCTACGAGCAGTACTTC. This codes for CSAKKATYEQYF.

The chain has TRBV29-1 and TRBJ2-3; TRBD2 agrees at 13 bases. The CDR3 has 16 residues. V lost 0 bases to trimming and J lost 6 bases; unmatched junction nucleotides: 6. Germline V lookup: CDR1 SQVTM, CDR2 ANQGSEA. The CDR3 nucleotides read TGCAGCGTTGAAGATCTTGGACTAGCGGGAGCGGATACGCAGTATTTT. Translating gives CSVEDLGLAGADTQYF.

This clonotype was observed a handful of times. CDR3 region: CATSRDWTGYEQYF. Here the CDR3 DNA reads TGTGCCACCAGCAGAGACTGGACAGGGTACGAGCAGTACTTC. The rearrangement joins TRBV15 to TRBJ2-5, with 8 bases fitting TRBD1. The J call may be faulty, since TRBJ2-7 better matches the DNA end. Germline V lookup: CDR1 LNHNV, CDR2 YYDKDF (reference sequence). CDR3 size: 14 residues.

This clonotype has a handful of counts. V is TRBV5-5 and J is TRBJ2-1, with TRBD2 matching 12 bases. There are 16 residues in the CDR3. V shed 4 bases, J shed 7 bases, and the junction held 9 bases outside the gene matches. Per the germline V gene, CDR1 is SGHKS and CDR2 is YYEKEE (reference sequence). The CDR3 sequence is CASSARLAGVLNEQFF. For the CDR3, the DNA is TGTGCCAGCAGCGCCCGACTAGCGGGAGTTTTGAATGAGCAGTTCTTC.

The chain joins TRBV20-1 to TRBJ1-6, with D tentatively TRBD1 (5 bases). This CDR3 contains 13 residues. V was pared by 5 bases and J by 10 bases, with 15 bases between. Germline V gene lookup returns CDR1 DFQATT and CDR2 SNEGSKA (reference sequence). CDR3 protein: CSAAGLMESPLHF. The CDR3 region has the DNA TGCAGTGCTGCGGGACTCATGGAGTCACCCCTCCACTTT.

CDR3 sequence reads: CASAGPGKAFF. CDR3 sequence (DNA): TGTGCCAGCGCCGGGCCAGGGAAAGCTTTCTTT. The rearrangement links TRBV5-6 to TRBJ1-1, with D perhaps TRBD1 (5 bases). This CDR3 region has 11 residues. V was trimmed by 7 bases and J by 9 bases, leaving 13 bases between them. Germline V gene lookup returns CDR1 SGHDT and CDR2 YYEEEE.

A remark on this clonotype: At one end, the junction sequence differs from germline, possibly due to a read error. The chain carries TRBV6-1 and TRBJ2-1; TRBD2 matches at 13 bases. The CDR3 is 16 residues long. The V gene's germline CDR1 is MNHNS and CDR2 SASEGT. CDR3 protein: CASSPLSGTSGNEEFF. The CDR3, as DNA: TGTGCCAGCAGCCCCCTTTCCGGGACTAGCGGGAATGAGGAGTTCTTC.

About this clonotype itself: The junction departs from germline at one end; a sequencing error may be responsible. This chain joins TRBV24-1 and TRBJ2-3; 8 positions match TRBD1. Germline loops: CDR1 KGHDR, CDR2 SFDVKD. The CDR3 loop spans 15 amino acids. The CDR3 DNA follows: TGTGCTACCAGTGATCGGGACAGGTTTACAGATACGCAGTATTTT. Residues: CATSDRDRFTDTQYF.

V and J are TRBV4-1 and TRBJ2-7; 11 nucleotides agree with TRBD2. The CDR3 extends over 16 amino acids. CDR1 MGHRA and CDR2 YSYEKL come from the germline V gene. Trimming took 4 bases from V and 4 from J; bases not matched to a gene: 9. CDR3 sequence reads: CASSPTVGLAVYEQYF. In nucleotides, the CDR3 is TGCGCCAGCAGCCCTACCGTGGGACTAGCGGTATACGAGCAGTACTTC.

This clonotype occurred many times. The V gene is TRBV5-1, the J gene TRBJ2-7; maybe TRBD2 (5 bases). From germline, CDR1 is SGHRS and CDR2 YFSETQ. The CDR3 runs 17 residues. The V end was cut by 5 bases, the J end by 1 base, with 22 bases between. CDR3 protein: CASSTFPGKGESYEQYF. The CDR3 bases are TGCGCCAGCAGTACGTTCCCGGGTAAGGGAGAGTCCTACGAGCAGTACTTC.

This clonotype was recorded a few times. The chain carries TRBV5-1 and TRBJ2-5; D might be TRBD2 (5 bases). The DNA end favors TRBJ2-4, so the J call may be wrong. CDR3 length: 13 residues. CDR1 SGHRS and CDR2 YFSETQ come from the germline V gene. The CDR3 bases are TGCGCCAGCAGCTTTGAGGGTTGGGACATTCAGTACTTC. It translates to CASSFEGWDIQYF.

This chain uses TRBV4-1 with TRBJ2-3, with TRBD1 matching over 9 bases. In germline, CDR1 is MGHRA, CDR2 YSYEKL. The CDR3 extends over 19 amino acids. The V gene end was trimmed by 4 bases and the J gene end by 4 bases; junction bases not matched to a gene: 18. The chain's CDR3 is CASSRNIYRDRDGSDTQYF. The CDR3, as DNA: TGCGCCAGCAGCCGGAACATTTACCGGGACAGGGATGGTTCAGATACGCAGTATTTT.

The chain joins TRBV7-2 to TRBJ2-1; 7 bases line up with TRBD2. Germline V gene lookup returns CDR1 SGHTA and CDR2 FQGNSA. Trimming took 0 bases from V and 5 from J; bases not matched to a gene: 7. This CDR3 spans 16 amino acids. CDR3 loop: CASSLAGAGVDNEQFF. Here the CDR3 DNA reads TGTGCCAGCAGCTTAGCGGGTGCGGGAGTGGACAATGAGCAGTTCTTC.

This clonotype has more than one count but fewer than ten. The chain recombines TRBV7-2 with TRBJ1-6; 7 bases agree with TRBD1. CDR1 is SGHTA, CDR2 FQGNSA, per germline. The CDR3 extends over 16 amino acids. V was clipped by 5 bases and J by 6 bases; unmatched bases: 10. CDR3 sequence (DNA): TGTGCCAGCAGCCCCCACAGGGGCTGGAGTAATTCACCCCTCCACTTT. Amino acids: CASSPHRGWSNSPLHF.